This T cell receptor beta chain was found in a study of blood T cell repertoires in COVID-19. Overall study: Samples of COVID-19 (acute and convalescent) were obtained from the United States, Italy and Spain.

The germline V gene has CDR1 SQVTM and CDR2 ANQGSEA. The CDR3 covers 14 residues. V was clipped by 7 bases and J by 7 bases; unmatched bases: 10. Per the authors' pipeline: From reference gene primer amplification, estimates of nucleated cell counts were derived. Assay: immunoSEQ multiplex PCR; the TCRdb copy retains only in-frame clones and omits some. The DNA gave D and trimming, while V, J and clone size come from that table. The sample includes under 300,000 clones, around 82% of them seen just once. The sample taken for sequencing was peripheral blood. The receptor comes from an elderly woman with active or convalescent COVID-19. The chain has TRBV29-1 and TRBJ2-2, with 9 bases that match TRBD1. This chain's CDR3 is CSAQQGAVVGELFF. The CDR3 bases are TGCAGCGCCCAACAGGGGGCGGTGGTCGGGGAGCTGTTTTTT.